This TCR beta chain was observed in a study of blood T cell repertoires in COVID-19. Study at large: The United States, Italy and Spain were the sources of the acute and convalescent COVID-19 samples.

As handled by the study authors: Cell counts per sample came from amplifying reference gene primers. This table comes from immunoSEQ multiplex PCR, and its TCRdb copy is limited to in-frame clones, with some not included. V, J and clone size were drawn from that table, and D and trimming were deduced from the DNA. The sample lists roughly 150,000 clones; around 85% were seen once. Germline V gene sequence: CDR1 SGHDT, CDR2 YYEEEE. V was clipped by 4 bases and J by 0 bases, with 11 bases between them. The CDR3 sequence is 15 residues long. This clone was observed a few times. V is TRBV5-6 and J is TRBJ1-3, with a weak D call TRBD1 (5 bases). The TCR comes from a woman in her 70s with acute or convalescent COVID-19. The sequencing input was peripheral blood. CDR3 nucleotides: TGTGCCAGCAGCGTCACAGGTATCTCTGGAAACACCATATATTTT. Its protein is CASSVTGISGNTIYF.